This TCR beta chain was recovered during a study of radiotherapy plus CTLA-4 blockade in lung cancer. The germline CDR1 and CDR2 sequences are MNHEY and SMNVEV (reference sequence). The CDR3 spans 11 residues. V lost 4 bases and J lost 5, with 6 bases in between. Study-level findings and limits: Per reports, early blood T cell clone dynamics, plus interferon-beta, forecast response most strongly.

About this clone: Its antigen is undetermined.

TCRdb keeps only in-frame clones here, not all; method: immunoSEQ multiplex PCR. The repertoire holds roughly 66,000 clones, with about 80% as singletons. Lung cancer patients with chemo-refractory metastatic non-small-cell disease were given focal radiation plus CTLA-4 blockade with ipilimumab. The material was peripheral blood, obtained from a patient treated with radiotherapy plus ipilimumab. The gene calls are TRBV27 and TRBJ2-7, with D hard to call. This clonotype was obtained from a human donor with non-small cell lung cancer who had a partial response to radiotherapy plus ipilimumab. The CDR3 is CASSSSNEQYF. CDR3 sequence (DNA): TGTGCCAGCAGTTCGAGCAACGAGCAGTACTTC.